Presented here are 7 T cell receptor beta chains from one specimen sequenced in a study of OX40 agonist ivuxolimab in advanced cancers. Here immunoSEQ multiplex PCR was the method, and the copy in TCRdb shows in-frame clones only, minus some. The sample has around 68,000 clones; roughly 81% are singletons. Sequencing used CD4+ or CD8+ T cells sorted from blood, obtained in a trial of the OX40 agonist ivuxolimab. All receptors derive from an adult with an advanced solid tumor such as melanoma, head and neck, liver or kidney cancer.

This chain joins TRBV9 and TRBJ2-1; D remains unclear. Germline V gene lookup returns CDR1 SGDLS and CDR2 YYNGEE. V was cut by 0 bases and J by 7 bases, with 8 bases left in between. This CDR3 has 13 amino acids. The CDR3 nucleotides are TGTGCCAGCAGCGTAGGTATGGAAAATGAGCAGTTCTTC. Its translation is CASSVGMENEQFF.

The chain combines TRBV27 with TRBJ1-2; tentatively, D is TRBD1 (5 bases). From germline, CDR1 is MNHEY and CDR2 SMNVEV (reference sequence). Trimming shortened V by 4 bases and J by 5 bases, and 11 bases separated the two germline ends. The CDR3 has 13 residues. CDR3 sequence: CASSSQGPYGYTF. The CDR3, as DNA: TGTGCCAGCAGTTCGCAGGGCCCTTATGGCTACACCTTC.

The V call is TRBV5-1, the J call TRBJ1-2; 9 bases are shared with TRBD1. The CDR3 runs 17 residues. V lost 0 bases to trimming and J lost 6 bases; unmatched junction nucleotides: 12. CDR1 and CDR2 from the germline V gene are SGHRS and YFSETQ. The CDR3 DNA sequence: TGCGCCAGCAGCTTGGCGGGGACAGGGCCGAGTTTGGATGGCTACACCTTC. Translated, it gives CASSLAGTGPSLDGYTF.

The J gene is TRBJ1-2, the V gene TRBV2; possible D gene TRBD1, 5 bases. V lost 9 bases to trimming and J lost 7 bases, with 21 bases between them. The CDR3 has 14 residues. Germline CDR1 reads SNHLY; CDR2 reads FYNNEI. Written as DNA, the CDR3 is TGTGCCAGTCAAGGGGTCAGGGTCAGAGGTGGCTACACCTTC. Translated: CASQGVRVRGGYTF.

V gene TRBV5-5 combines with J gene TRBJ2-1; TRBD2 is a possible D gene (5 bases). The germline CDR1 and CDR2 sequences are SGHKS and YYEKEE (reference sequence). Trimming removed 3 bases from V and 0 bases from J, with 13 bases in between. This CDR3 is built from 16 residues. CDR3 in amino acids: CASSWRSGSSYNEQFF. CDR3 DNA sequence: TGTGCCAGCAGCTGGAGGAGCGGAAGCTCCTACAATGAGCAGTTCTTC. The full variable domain, in which reference TRBV5-5 and TRBJ2-1 provide the parts outside the CDR3, is DAGVTQSPTHLIKTRGQQVTLRCSPISGHKSVSWYQQVLGQGPQFIFQYYEKEERGRGNFPDRFSARQFPNYSSELNVNALLLGDSALYLCASSWRSGSSYNEQFFGPGTRLTVL.

This clone was observed a few times. The gene calls are TRBV2 and TRBJ1-3; D is unresolved. The ends were cut back, 1 base at V and 0 bases at J, with 19 bases in the middle. This CDR3 contains 19 residues. CDR1 is SNHLY, CDR2 FYNNEI, per germline. The CDR3 is CASSEEVAGKSLSGNTIYF. CDR3 DNA sequence: TGTGCCAGCAGTGAAGAGGTGGCAGGAAAATCCCTCTCTGGAAACACCATATATTTT.

This chain joins TRBV11-2 and TRBJ1-1, with D perhaps TRBD1 (6 bases). CDR1 is SGHAT and CDR2 is FQNNGV in the germline V gene. This CDR3 comprises 13 residues. Trimming took off 4 bases at V and 7 bases at J, with 13 bases between the two ends. CDR3 coding DNA: TGTGCCAGCAGCTCCGATAGGACAGTTGAAGCTTTCTTT. This gives the protein CASSSDRTVEAFF. Supplemented by reference TRBV11-2 and TRBJ1-1, the full variable domain reads EAGVAQSPRYKIIEKRQSVAFWCNPISGHATLYWYQQILGQGPKLLIQFQNNGVVDDSQLPKDRFSAERLKGVDSTLKIQPAKLEDSAVYLCASSSDRTVEAFFGQGTRLTVV.